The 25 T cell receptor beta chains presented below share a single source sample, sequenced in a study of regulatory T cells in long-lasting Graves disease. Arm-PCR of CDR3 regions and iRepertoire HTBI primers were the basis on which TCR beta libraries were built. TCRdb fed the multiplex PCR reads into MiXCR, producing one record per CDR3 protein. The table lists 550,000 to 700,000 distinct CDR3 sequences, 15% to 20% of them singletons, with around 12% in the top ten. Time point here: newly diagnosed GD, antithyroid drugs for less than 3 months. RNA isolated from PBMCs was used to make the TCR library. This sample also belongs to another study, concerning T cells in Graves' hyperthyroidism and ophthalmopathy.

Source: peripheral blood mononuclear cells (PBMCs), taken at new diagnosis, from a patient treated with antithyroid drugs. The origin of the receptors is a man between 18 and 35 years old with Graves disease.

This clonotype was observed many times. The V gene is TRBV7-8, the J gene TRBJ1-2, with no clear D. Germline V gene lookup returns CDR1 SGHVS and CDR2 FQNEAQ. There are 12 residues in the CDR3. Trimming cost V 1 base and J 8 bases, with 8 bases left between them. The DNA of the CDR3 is TGTGCCAGCAGCTTAGTGGCGGAAGGCTACACCTTC. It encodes CASSLVAEGYTF.

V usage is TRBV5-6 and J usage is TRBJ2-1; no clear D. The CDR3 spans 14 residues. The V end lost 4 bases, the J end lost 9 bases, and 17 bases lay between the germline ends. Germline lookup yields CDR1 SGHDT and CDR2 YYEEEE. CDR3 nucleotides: TGTGCCAGCAGCCCCGGATCAGCTTGGGGTGAGCAGTTCTTC. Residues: CASSPGSAWGEQFF.

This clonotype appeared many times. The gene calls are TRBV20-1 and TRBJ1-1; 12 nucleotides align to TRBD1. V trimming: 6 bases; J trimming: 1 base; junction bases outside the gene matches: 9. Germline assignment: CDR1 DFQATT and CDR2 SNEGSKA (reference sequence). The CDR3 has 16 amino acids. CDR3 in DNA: TGCAGTGCAGCGGGACAGGGGGCAGGTAGGAACACTGAAGCTTTCTTT. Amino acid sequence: CSAAGQGAGRNTEAFF.

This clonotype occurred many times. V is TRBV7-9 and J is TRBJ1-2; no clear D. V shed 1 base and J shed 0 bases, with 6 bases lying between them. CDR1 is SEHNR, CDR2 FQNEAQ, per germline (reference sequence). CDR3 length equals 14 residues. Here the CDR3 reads CASSLDAANYGYTF. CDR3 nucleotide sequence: TGTGCCAGCAGCTTAGACGCAGCTAACTATGGCTACACCTTC.

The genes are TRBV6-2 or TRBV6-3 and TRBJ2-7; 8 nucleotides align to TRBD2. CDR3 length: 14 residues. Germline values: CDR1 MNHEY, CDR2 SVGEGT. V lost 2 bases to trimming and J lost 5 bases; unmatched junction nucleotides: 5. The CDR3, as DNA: TGTGCCAGCAGTTACCGGGGGGGTTTTAACGAGCAGTACTTC. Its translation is CASSYRGGFNEQYF.

The CDR3 bases are TGTGCCAGCAGTTACTCCCAAGTATTTGTCGAGCGGGAGAGAGGACCCCAGACCCAGTACTTC. Encoded protein: CASSYSQVFVERERGPQTQYF. This chain uses TRBV6-2 or TRBV6-3 with TRBJ2-5; 8 nucleotides match TRBD2. The V gene end was trimmed by 0 bases and the J gene end by 6 bases; junction bases not matched to a gene: 24. This CDR3 spans 21 amino acids. Germline CDR1 MNHEY, CDR2 SVGEGT.

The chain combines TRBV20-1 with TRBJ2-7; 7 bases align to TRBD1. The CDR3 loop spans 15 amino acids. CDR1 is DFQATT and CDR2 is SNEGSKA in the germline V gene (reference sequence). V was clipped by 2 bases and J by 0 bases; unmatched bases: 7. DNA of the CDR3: TGCAGTGCTAGACAGGGGGTTGTTGGCTCCTACGAGCAGTACTTC. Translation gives CSARQGVVGSYEQYF.

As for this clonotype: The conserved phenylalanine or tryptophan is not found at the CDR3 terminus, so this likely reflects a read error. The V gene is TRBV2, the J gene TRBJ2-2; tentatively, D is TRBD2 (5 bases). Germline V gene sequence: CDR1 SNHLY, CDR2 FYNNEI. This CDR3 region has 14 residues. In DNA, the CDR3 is TGTGTAACAAACTCGGGTCTTGAGGGCGGGGAGCTGTTTCTT. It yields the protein CVTNSGLEGGELFL.

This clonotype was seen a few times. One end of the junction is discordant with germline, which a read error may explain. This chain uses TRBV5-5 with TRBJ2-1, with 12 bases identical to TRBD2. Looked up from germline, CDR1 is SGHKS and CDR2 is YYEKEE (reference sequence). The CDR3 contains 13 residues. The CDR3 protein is CASSLAGGNEQSF. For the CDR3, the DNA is TGTGCCAGCTCCCTAGCGGGAGGGAATGAGCAGTCCTTC.

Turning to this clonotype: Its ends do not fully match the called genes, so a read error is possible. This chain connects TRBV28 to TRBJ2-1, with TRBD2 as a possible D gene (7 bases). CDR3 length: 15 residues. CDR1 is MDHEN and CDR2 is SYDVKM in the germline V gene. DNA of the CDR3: TGTGCCAGCACTCTAGCGGACAGCTCCTGCAATGAGCAGTTCTTC. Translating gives CASTLADSSCNEQFF.

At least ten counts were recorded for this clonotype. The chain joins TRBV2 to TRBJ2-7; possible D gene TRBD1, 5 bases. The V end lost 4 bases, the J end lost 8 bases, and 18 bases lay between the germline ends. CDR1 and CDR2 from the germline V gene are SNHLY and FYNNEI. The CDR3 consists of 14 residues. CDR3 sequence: CASSADSPESKQYF. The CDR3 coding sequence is TGTGCCAGCAGTGCCGACAGCCCGGAGAGCAAGCAGTACTTC.

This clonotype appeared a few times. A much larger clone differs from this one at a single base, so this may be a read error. The CDR3 DNA follows: TGTGCCAGCAGGGCCGGCATGAAGGGAGTGAGAGATACGCAGTATTTT. It encodes CASRAGMKGVRDTQYF. The V gene is TRBV2, the J gene TRBJ2-3, with D possibly matching TRBD2 (5 bases). Trimming left V 6 bases short and J 5 bases short, with 21 bases between. From germline, CDR1 is SNHLY and CDR2 FYNNEI. This CDR3 region has 16 residues.

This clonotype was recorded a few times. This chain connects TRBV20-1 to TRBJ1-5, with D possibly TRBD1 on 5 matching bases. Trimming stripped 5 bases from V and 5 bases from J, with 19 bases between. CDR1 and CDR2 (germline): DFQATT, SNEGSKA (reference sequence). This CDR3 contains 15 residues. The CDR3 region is CSASGGRGSHQPQHF. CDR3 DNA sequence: TGCAGTGCTTCGGGGGGGAGGGGATCACATCAGCCCCAGCATTTT.

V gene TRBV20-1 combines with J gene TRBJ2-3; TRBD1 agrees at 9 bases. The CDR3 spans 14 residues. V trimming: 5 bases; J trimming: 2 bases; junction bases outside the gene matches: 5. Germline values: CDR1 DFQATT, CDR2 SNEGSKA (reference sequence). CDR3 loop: CSAGGQGTTDTQYF. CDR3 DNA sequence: TGCAGTGCTGGGGGACAGGGCACCACAGATACGCAGTATTTT.

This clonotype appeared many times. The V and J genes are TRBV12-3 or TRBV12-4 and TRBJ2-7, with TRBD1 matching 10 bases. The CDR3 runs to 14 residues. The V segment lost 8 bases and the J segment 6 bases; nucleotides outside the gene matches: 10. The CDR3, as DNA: TGTGCCAGCGGGGAAACCGGGACAGGGGCCGAGCAGTACTTC. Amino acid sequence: CASGETGTGAEQYF.

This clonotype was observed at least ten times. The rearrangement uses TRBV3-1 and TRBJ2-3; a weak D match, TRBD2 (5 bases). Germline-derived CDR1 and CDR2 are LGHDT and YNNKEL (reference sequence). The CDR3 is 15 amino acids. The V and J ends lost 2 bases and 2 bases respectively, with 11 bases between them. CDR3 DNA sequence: TGTGCCAGCAGCCAATTCCGGGGAGACACAGATACGCAGTATTTT. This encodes CASSQFRGDTDTQYF.

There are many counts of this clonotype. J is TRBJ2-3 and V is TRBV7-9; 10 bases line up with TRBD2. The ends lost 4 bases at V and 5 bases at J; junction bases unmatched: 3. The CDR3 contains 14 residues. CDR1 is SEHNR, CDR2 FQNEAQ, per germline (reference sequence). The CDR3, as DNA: TGTGCCAGCAGCTCAGCGGGAGGGATAGATACGCAGTATTTT. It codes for CASSSAGGIDTQYF.

CDR3 amino acids: CASTGPAGSNTGELFF. The CDR3 region has the DNA TGTGCCAGCACCGGACCAGCGGGATCGAACACCGGGGAGCTGTTTTTT. This chain connects TRBV28 to TRBJ2-2; 7 bases fit TRBD2. CDR1 and CDR2 (germline): MDHEN, SYDVKM. The CDR3 is 16 amino acids. V shed 7 bases, J shed 0 bases, and the junction held 8 bases outside the gene matches.

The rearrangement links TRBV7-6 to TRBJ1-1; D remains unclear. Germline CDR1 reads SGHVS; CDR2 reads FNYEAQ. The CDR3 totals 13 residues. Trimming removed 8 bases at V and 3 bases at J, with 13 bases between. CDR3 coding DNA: TGTGCCAGCGCGGAGGTTTTGGACACTGAAGCTTTCTTT. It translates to CASAEVLDTEAFF.

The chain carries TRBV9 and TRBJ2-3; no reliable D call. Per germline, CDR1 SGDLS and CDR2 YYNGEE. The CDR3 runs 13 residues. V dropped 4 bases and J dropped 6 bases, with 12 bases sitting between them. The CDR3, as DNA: TGTGCCAGCAGCCAGCGTCAGTTGGATACGCAGTATTTT. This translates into CASSQRQLDTQYF.

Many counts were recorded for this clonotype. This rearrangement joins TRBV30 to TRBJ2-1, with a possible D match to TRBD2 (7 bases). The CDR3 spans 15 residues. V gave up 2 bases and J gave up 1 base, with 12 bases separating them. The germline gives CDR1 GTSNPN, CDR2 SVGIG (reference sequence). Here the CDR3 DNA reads TGTGCCTGGAGTTGGGGAGGGGGTTCCTACAATGAGCAGTTCTTC. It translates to CAWSWGGGSYNEQFF.

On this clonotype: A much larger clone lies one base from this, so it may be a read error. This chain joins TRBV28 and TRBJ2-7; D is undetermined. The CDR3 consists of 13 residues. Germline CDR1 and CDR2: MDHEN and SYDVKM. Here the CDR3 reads CASGRPELYEQCF. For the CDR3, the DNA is TGTGCCAGTGGTCGGCCAGAACTATACGAGCAGTGCTTC.

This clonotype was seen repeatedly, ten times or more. The CDR3 nucleotides read TGCAGTGCTACGGCAGCGCAAGGCTACACCTTC. As protein: CSATAAQGYTF. The V gene is TRBV20-1, the J gene TRBJ1-2, with no clear D. V was shortened by 4 bases and J by 8 bases, with 11 bases between the two germline ends. The germline CDR1 and CDR2 sequences are DFQATT and SNEGSKA (reference sequence). The CDR3 is 11 amino acids.

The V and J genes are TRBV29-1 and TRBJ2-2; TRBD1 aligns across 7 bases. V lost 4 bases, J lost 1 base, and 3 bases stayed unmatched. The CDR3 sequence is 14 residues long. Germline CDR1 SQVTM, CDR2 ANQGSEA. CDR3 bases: TGCAGCGTTGGGGACAGAGAGAACACCGGGGAGCTGTTTTTT. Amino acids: CSVGDRENTGELFF.

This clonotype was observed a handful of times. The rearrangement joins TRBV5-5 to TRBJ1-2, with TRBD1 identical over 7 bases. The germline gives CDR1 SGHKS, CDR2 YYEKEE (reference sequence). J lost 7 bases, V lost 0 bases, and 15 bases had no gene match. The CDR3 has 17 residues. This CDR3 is CASSLGPEPTGRRGYTF. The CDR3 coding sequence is TGTGCCAGCAGCTTGGGCCCTGAGCCGACAGGGCGCCGTGGCTACACCTTC.